These T cell receptor beta chains were read from a single sample in a study of shared clonotypes between healthy human individuals. The table came from immunoSEQ multiplex PCR; TCRdb's copy has only in-frame clones and leaves some out. In the table there are a few hundred thousand clones, around 95% of which are singletons. The sample consisted of naive CD8+ T cells sorted from blood. The receptors were sampled from a woman between 25 and 40 years old in good health. Both conserved end residues are trimmed from each CDR3. The order of the fields is D gene, V gene, J gene, clone size, CDR3 protein. A D gene is named only where the DNA matches it firmly. Size tells how often a clone was seen (once, few, many) or the class of an expanded clone, and some rows leave it out.

D: .; V: TRBV5-6; J: TRBJ2-7; size: .; CDR3: ASSPGPSQPYEQY
D: TRBD1; V: TRBV10-3; J: TRBJ2-6; size: .; CDR3: AIPGTGPSGANVLT
D: .; V: TRBV19; J: TRBJ2-7; size: .; CDR3: ASSWSPSYEQY
D: .; V: TRBV13; J: TRBJ2-5; size: .; CDR3: ASSSDLGTQY
D: .; V: TRBV27; J: TRBJ2-1; size: .; CDR3: ASNKAPQAYNEQF
D: TRBD2; V: TRBV9; J: TRBJ2-1; size: .; CDR3: ASSGAGGPNEQF
D: .; V: TRBV2; J: TRBJ1-4; size: few; CDR3: ASRVSTWEKLF
D: TRBD2; V: TRBV15; J: TRBJ2-5; size: .; CDR3: ATSWGTSAVEETQY
D: TRBD1; V: TRBV11-2; J: TRBJ1-2; size: .; CDR3: ASSKDVGQGVNGYT
D: .; V: TRBV28; J: TRBJ2-7; size: once; CDR3: ASSLPRSEQY
D: .; V: TRBV5-1; J: TRBJ2-7; size: .; CDR3: ASSEYYEQY
D: .; V: TRBV19; J: TRBJ2-2; size: .; CDR3: ASSIVGGHTGELF
D: .; V: TRBV9; J: TRBJ1-2; size: .; CDR3: ASSGQIQGSYGYT
D: TRBD2; V: TRBV11-2; J: TRBJ2-1; size: .; CDR3: ASSLAKGSGRNRANEQF
D: TRBD1; V: TRBV27; J: TRBJ1-1; size: .; CDR3: ASSHWAGQGNTEAF
D: TRBD1; V: TRBV5-1; J: TRBJ1-4; size: .; CDR3: ASSHLGTGNEKLF
D: .; V: TRBV27; J: TRBJ1-6; size: .; CDR3: ASSRTDYNSPLH
D: TRBD1; V: TRBV2; J: TRBJ1-2; size: .; CDR3: ASRPGTGPAYT
D: .; V: TRBV4-1; J: TRBJ1-1; size: .; CDR3: ASSQDGGPNTEAF
D: .; V: TRBV9; J: TRBJ2-2; size: .; CDR3: ASSVAAGELF
D: .; V: TRBV6-5; J: TRBJ2-7; size: .; CDR3: ASSPDEGHEQY
D: TRBD1; V: TRBV28; J: TRBJ2-4; size: .; CDR3: ASSFGQGVGKNIQY
D: .; V: TRBV7-5; J: TRBJ1-1; size: few; CDR3: VSPLPGQGIVVTEAF
D: .; V: TRBV27; J: TRBJ1-5; size: once; CDR3: ASKVAGSNQPQH
D: .; V: TRBV28; J: TRBJ2-7; size: .; CDR3: ASTSPRKGIRYEQY
D: .; V: TRBV13; J: TRBJ2-7; size: .; CDR3: ASSPSSYEQY
D: .; V: TRBV9; J: TRBJ2-2; size: .; CDR3: ASSVEGQLNTGELF
D: .; V: TRBV13; J: TRBJ2-6; size: .; CDR3: ASSLGGGAGANVLT
D: .; V: TRBV27; J: TRBJ2-1; size: .; CDR3: ASSLRGWGRYYNEQF
D: .; V: TRBV28; J: TRBJ2-5; size: .; CDR3: ASSRANAQETQY
D: .; V: TRBV30; J: TRBJ1-4; size: .; CDR3: AWSPRNTNEKLF
D: .; V: TRBV7-9; J: TRBJ2-5; size: .; CDR3: ASSLYREIETQY
D: .; V: TRBV16; J: TRBJ1-1; size: .; CDR3: ASSQGKMNTEAF
D: TRBD1; V: TRBV28; J: TRBJ2-1; size: .; CDR3: ATGTATYNEQF
D: TRBD2; V: TRBV2; J: TRBJ2-3; size: .; CDR3: ASSELPGRLATARDTQY